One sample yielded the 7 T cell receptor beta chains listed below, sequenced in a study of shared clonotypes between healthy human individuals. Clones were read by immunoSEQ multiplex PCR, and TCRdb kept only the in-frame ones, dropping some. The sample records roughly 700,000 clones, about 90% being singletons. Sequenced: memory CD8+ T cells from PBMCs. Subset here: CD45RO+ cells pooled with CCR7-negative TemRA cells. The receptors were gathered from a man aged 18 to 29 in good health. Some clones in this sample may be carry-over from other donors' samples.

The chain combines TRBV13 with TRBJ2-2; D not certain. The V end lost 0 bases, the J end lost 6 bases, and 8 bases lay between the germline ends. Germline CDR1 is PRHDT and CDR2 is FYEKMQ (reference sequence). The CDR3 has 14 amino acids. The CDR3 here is CASSLGFFSGELFF. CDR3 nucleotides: TGTGCCAGCAGCTTAGGTTTTTTCTCCGGGGAGCTGTTTTTT.

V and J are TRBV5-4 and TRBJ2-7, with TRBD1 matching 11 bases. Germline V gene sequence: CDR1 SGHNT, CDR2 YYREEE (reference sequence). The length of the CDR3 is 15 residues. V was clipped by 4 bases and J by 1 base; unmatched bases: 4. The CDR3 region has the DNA TGTGCCAGCAGCCTGGACAGGGGGCTGTCCTACGAGCAGTACTTC. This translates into CASSLDRGLSYEQYF. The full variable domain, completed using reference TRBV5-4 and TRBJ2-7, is ETGVTQSPTHLIKTRGQQVTLRCSSQSGHNTVSWYQQALGQGPQFIFQYYREEENGRGNFPPRFSGLQFPNYSSELNVNALELDDSALYLCASSLDRGLSYEQYFGPGTRLTVT.

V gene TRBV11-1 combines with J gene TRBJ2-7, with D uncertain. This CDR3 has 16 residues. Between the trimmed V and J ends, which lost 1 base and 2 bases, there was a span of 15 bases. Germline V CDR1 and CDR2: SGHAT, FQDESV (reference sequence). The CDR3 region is CASSLGNMAAPYEQYF. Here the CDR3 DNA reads TGTGCCAGCAGCTTAGGAAATATGGCCGCTCCCTACGAGCAGTACTTC.

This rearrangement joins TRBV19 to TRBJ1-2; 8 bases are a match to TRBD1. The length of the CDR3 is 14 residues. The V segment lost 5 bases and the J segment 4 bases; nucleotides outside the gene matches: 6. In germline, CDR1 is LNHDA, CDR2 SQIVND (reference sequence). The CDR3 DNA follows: TGTGCCAGTAGTCAGGGGGCACAGGGCTATGGCTACACCTTC. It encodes CASSQGAQGYGYTF.

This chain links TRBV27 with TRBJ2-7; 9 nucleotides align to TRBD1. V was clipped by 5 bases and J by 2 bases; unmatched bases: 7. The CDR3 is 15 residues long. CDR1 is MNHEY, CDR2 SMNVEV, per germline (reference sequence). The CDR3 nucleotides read TGTGCCAGCAGTCCCAACAGGGGGCCCACCTACGAGCAGTACTTC. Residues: CASSPNRGPTYEQYF.

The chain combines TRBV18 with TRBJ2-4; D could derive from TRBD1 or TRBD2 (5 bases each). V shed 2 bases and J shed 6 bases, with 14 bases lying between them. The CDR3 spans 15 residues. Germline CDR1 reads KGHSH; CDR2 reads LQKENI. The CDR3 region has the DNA TGTGCCAGCTCACCAACCGGGACGGGCATAAACATTCAGTACTTC. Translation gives CASSPTGTGINIQYF.

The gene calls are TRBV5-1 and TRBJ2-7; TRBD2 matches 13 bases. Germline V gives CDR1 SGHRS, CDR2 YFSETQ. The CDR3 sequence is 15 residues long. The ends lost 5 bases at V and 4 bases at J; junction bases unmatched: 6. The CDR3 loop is CASRFGLAGVYEQYF. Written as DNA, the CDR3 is TGCGCCAGCAGGTTCGGACTAGCGGGGGTATACGAGCAGTACTTC.